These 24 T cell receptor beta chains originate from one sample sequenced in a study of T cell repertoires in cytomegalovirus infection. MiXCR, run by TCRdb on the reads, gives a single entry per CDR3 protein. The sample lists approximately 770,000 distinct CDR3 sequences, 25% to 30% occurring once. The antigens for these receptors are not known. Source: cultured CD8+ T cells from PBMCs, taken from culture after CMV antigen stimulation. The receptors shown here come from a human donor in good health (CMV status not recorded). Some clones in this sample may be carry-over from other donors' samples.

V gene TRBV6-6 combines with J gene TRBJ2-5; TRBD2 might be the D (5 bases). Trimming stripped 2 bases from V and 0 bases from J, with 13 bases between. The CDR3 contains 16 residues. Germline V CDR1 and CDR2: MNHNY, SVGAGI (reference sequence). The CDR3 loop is CASSYRADGDQETQYF. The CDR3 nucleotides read TGTGCCAGCAGTTACAGGGCAGACGGGGACCAAGAGACCCAGTACTTC.

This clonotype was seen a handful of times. The CDR3 protein is CASSFWGRGTNEKLFF. DNA for the CDR3: TGTGCCAGCAGTTTCTGGGGACGGGGAACTAATGAAAAACTGTTTTTT. The J gene is TRBJ1-4, the V gene TRBV27; tentatively, D is TRBD1 (5 bases). The CDR3 has 16 amino acids. Germline values: CDR1 MNHEY, CDR2 SMNVEV (reference sequence). Between the trimmed V and J ends, which lost 3 bases and 1 base, there was a span of 12 bases.

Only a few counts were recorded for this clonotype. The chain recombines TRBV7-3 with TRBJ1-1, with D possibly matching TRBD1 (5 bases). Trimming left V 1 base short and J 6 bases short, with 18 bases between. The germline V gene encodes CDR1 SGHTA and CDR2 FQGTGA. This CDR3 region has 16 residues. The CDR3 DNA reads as TGTGCCAGCAGCTTAAATGGCAGGCAGGGTCCGGCTGAAGCTTTCTTT. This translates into CASSLNGRQGPAEAFF. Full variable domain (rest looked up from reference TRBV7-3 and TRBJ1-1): GAGVSQTPSNKVTEKGKYVELRCDPISGHTALYWYRQSLGQGPEFLIYFQGTGAADDSGLPNDRFFAVRPEGSVSTLKIQRTERGDSAVYLCASSLNGRQGPAEAFFGQGTRLTVV.

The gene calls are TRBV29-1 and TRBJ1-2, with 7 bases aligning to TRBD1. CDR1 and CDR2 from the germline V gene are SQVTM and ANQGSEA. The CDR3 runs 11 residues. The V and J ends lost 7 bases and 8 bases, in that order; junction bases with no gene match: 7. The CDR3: CSGIYRGGYTF. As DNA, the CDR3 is TGCAGCGGGATATACAGGGGAGGCTACACCTTC.

CDR3 nucleotide sequence: TGTGCCACCAGGGGCAGGGGTAACACTGAAGCTTTCTTT. Protein sequence: CATRGRGNTEAFF. This chain links TRBV15 with TRBJ1-1, with D possibly being TRBD1 (6 bases). There are 13 residues in the CDR3. V was pared by 6 bases and J by 2 bases, with 10 bases between. In germline, CDR1 is LNHNV, CDR2 YYDKDF (reference sequence).

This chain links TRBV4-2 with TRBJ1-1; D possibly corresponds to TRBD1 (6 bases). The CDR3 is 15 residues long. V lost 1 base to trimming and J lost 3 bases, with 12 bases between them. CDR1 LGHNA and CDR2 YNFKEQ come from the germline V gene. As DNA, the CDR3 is TGTGCCAGCAGCCAAGTGGCCAGGGGAGACACTGAAGCTTTCTTT. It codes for CASSQVARGDTEAFF.

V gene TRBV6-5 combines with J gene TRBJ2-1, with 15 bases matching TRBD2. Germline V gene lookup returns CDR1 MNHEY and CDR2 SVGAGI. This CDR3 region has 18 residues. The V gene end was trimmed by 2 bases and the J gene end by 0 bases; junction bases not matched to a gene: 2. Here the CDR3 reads CASSYGTSGGHSYNEQFF. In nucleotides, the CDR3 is TGTGCCAGCAGTTACGGGACTAGCGGGGGGCACTCCTACAATGAGCAGTTCTTC.

The CDR3 loop reads CASSEAPYRDRANNEQFF. DNA for the CDR3: TGTGCCAGCAGTGAAGCTCCGTACCGGGACAGGGCTAACAATGAGCAGTTCTTC. The chain is built from TRBV6-1 and TRBJ2-1; TRBD1 matches 9 bases. The CDR3 contains 18 residues. The germline V gene has CDR1 MNHNS and CDR2 SASEGT. V lost 0 bases, J lost 5 bases, and 11 bases stayed unmatched.

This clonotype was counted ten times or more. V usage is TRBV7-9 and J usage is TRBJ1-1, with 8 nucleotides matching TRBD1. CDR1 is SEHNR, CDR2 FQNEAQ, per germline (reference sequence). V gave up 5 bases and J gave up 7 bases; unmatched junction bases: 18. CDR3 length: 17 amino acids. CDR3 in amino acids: CASSTNTRTGNGHEAFF. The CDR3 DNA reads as TGTGCCAGCAGCACCAACACACGGACAGGGAATGGTCATGAAGCTTTCTTT.

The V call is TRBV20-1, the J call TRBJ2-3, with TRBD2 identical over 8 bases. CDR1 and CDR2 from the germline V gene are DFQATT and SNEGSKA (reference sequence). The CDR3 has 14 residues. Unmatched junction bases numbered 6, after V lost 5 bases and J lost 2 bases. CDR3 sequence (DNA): TGCAGTGCTGATTCCGGGGGGGACACAGATACGCAGTATTTT. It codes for CSADSGGDTDTQYF.

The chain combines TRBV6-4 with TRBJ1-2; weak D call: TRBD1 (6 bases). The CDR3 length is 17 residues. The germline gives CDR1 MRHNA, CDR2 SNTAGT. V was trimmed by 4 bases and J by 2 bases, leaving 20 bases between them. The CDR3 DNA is TGTGCCAGCAGTGCCGCCGGATACAGGGAGGAGAACTATGGCTACACCTTC. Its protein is CASSAAGYREENYGYTF.

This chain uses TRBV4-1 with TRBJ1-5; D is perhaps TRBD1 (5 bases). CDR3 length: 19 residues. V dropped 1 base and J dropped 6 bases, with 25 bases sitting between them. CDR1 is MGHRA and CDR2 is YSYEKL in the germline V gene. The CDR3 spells CASSQGGTAQSEGIQPQHF. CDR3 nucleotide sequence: TGCGCCAGCAGCCAAGGGGGGACCGCTCAGTCCGAGGGGATTCAGCCCCAGCATTTT.

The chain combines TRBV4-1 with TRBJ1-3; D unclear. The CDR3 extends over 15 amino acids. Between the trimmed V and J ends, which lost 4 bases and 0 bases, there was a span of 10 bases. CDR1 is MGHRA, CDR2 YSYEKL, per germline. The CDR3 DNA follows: TGCGCCAGCAGCCCCTCCCGGGCCTCTGGAAACACCATATATTTT. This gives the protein CASSPSRASGNTIYF.

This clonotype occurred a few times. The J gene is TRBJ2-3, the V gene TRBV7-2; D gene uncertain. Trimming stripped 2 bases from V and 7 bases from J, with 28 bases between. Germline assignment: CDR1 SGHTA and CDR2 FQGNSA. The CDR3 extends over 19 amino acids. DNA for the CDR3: TGTGCCAGCAGCTTAACTCCAACCATGCCCGCTGGCCGCTGGAATACGCAGTATTTT. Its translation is CASSLTPTMPAGRWNTQYF.

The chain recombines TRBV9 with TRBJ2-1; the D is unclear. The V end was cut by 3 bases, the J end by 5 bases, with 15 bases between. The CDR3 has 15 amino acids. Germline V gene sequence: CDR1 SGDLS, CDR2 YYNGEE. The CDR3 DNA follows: TGTGCCAGCAGCGCCCCCCTAGATGGGAACAATGAGCAGTTCTTC. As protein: CASSAPLDGNNEQFF.

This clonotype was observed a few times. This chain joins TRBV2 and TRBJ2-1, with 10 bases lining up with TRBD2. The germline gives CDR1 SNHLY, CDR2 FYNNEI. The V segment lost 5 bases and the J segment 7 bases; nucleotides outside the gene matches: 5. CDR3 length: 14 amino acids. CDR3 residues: CASSYLAGDNEQFF. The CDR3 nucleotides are TGTGCCAGCAGTTATCTAGCGGGGGATAATGAGCAGTTCTTC.

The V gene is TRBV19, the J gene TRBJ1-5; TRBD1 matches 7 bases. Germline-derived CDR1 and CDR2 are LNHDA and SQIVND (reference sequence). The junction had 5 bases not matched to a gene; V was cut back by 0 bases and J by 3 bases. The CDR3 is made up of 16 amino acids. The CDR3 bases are TGTGCCAGTAGTATAGACTGGGGACAGAACAATCAGCCCCAGCATTTT. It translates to CASSIDWGQNNQPQHF.

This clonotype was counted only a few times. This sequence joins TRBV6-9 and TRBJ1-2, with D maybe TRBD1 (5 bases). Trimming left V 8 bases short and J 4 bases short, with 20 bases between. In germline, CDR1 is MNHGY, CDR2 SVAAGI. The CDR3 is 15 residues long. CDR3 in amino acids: CASCSARDLGYGYTF. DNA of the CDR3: TGTGCCAGCTGCTCGGCCAGGGATCTCGGCTATGGCTACACCTTC.

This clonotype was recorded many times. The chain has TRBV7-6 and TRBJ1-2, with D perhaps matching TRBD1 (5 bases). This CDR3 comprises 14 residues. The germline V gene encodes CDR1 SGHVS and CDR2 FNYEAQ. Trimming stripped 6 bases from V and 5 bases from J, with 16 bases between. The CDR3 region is CASSSGLGGYGYTF. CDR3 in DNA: TGTGCCAGCAGTTCGGGGCTGGGAGGATATGGCTACACCTTC.

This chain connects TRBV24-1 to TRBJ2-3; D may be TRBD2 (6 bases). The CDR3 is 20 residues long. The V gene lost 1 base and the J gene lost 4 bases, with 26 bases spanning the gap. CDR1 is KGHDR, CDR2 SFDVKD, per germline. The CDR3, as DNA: TGTGCCACCAGTGATTTTAGAGCCGGGGGTTTGTCTGGTCGTCCAGATACGCAGTATTTT. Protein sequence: CATSDFRAGGLSGRPDTQYF.

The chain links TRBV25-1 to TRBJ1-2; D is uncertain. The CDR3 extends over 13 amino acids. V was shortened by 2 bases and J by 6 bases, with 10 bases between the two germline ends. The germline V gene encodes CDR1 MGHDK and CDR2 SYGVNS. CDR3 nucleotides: TGTGCCAGCAGTGAAGCAGCGGGTAATGGCTACACCTTC. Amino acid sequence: CASSEAAGNGYTF.

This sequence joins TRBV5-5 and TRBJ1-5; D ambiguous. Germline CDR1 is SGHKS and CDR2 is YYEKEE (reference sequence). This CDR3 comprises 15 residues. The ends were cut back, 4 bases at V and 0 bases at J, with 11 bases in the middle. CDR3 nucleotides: TGTGCCAGCAGCCCGAACCTTTATAGCAATCAGCCCCAGCATTTT. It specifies CASSPNLYSNQPQHF.

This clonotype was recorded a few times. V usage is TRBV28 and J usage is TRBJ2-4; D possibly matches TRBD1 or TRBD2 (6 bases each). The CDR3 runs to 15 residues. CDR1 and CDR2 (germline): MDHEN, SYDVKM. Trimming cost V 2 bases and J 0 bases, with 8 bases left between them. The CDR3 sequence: CASSLEGGAKNIQYF. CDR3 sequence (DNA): TGTGCCAGCAGTTTAGAGGGGGGAGCCAAAAACATTCAGTACTTC. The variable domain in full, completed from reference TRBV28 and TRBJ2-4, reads DVKVTQSSRYLVKRTGEKVFLECVQDMDHENMFWYRQDPGLGLRLIYFSYDVKMKEKGDIPEGYSVSREKKERFSLILESASTNQTSMYLCASSLEGGAKNIQYFGAGTRLSVL.

The DNA for the CDR3 is TGTGCCAGCAGTGACTCCCCGGGGGGGAGGAAGGATACGCAGTATTTT. Amino acid sequence: CASSDSPGGRKDTQYF. The chain joins TRBV6-4 to TRBJ2-3, with 8 bases fitting TRBD2. The CDR3 consists of 16 residues. The V segment lost 0 bases and the J segment 6 bases; nucleotides outside the gene matches: 8. Germline V lookup: CDR1 MRHNA, CDR2 SNTAGT.